One sample yielded the 14 T cell receptor beta chains listed below, sequenced in a study of cytomegalovirus exposure and HLA in healthy donors. 60 Vbeta and 13 Jbeta primers were used in PCR. This table comes from immunoSEQ multiplex PCR, and its TCRdb copy is limited to in-frame clones, with some not included. The sample holds roughly 90,000 clones, 85% to 90% seen once. The specimen sequenced was PBMCs. The receptor set was obtained from a man aged 18-30 years in good health and CMV-seronegative.

This clone has just a few counts. The rearrangement uses TRBV11-1 and TRBJ2-3, with 10 bases matching TRBD2. CDR3 length equals 17 residues. V gave up 2 bases and J gave up 1 base; unmatched junction bases: 6. CDR1 is SGHAT, CDR2 FQDESV, per germline (reference sequence). The CDR3 protein is CASSLYDGTSGTDTQYF. The DNA of the CDR3 is TGTGCCAGCAGCTTATACGATGGGACTAGCGGCACAGATACGCAGTATTTT.

V and J are TRBV29-1 and TRBJ1-1; TRBD1 is a possible D gene (5 bases). Germline CDR1 reads SQVTM; CDR2 reads ANQGSEA. V lost 1 base, J lost 0 bases, and 15 bases lay in between. The CDR3 extends over 16 amino acids. The CDR3 DNA reads TGCAGCGTTGAAGGGTCTGTGGGGCTTATGAACACTGAAGCTTTCTTT. It translates to CSVEGSVGLMNTEAFF. The full variable domain, its missing parts supplied by reference TRBV29-1 and TRBJ1-1, is SAVISQKPSRDICQRGTSLTIQCQVDSQVTMMFWYRQQPGQSLTLIATANQGSEATYESGFVIDKFPISRPNLTFSTLTVSNMSPEDSSIYLCSVEGSVGLMNTEAFFGQGTRLTVV.

The gene calls are TRBV29-1 and TRBJ2-1; D call uncertain. Trimming pared 3 bases from V and 3 bases from J, leaving 3 bases between. Looked up from germline, CDR1 is SQVTM and CDR2 is ANQGSEA. This CDR3 comprises 11 residues. CDR3 region: CSVDNYNEQFF. The CDR3, as DNA: TGCAGCGTTGACAACTACAATGAGCAGTTCTTC.

The rearrangement uses TRBV4-3 and TRBJ2-2; D gene ambiguous. Germline V gene lookup returns CDR1 LGHNA and CDR2 YSLEER. This CDR3 has 17 amino acids. Trimming left V 0 bases short and J 0 bases short, with 11 bases between. CDR3 residues: CASSQDNWAANTGELFF. In DNA, the CDR3 is TGCGCCAGCAGCCAAGATAATTGGGCTGCGAACACCGGGGAGCTGTTTTTT.

The V call is TRBV5-1, the J call TRBJ1-2, with TRBD1 matching over 9 bases. With V trimmed by 7 bases and J by 5 bases, 3 bases remained unmatched. CDR1 is SGHRS and CDR2 is YFSETQ in the germline V gene. This CDR3 region has 12 residues. The CDR3 protein is CASVGQGYGYTF. The CDR3 DNA reads TGCGCCAGCGTTGGACAGGGGTATGGCTACACCTTC.

The chain recombines TRBV19 with TRBJ1-1; D is uncertain. V was clipped by 4 bases and J by 2 bases, with 14 bases between them. The CDR3 extends over 15 amino acids. The germline V gene encodes CDR1 LNHDA and CDR2 SQIVND (reference sequence). The CDR3 spells CASSRRGNPNTEAFF. DNA of the CDR3: TGTGCCAGTAGTAGACGAGGCAACCCTAACACTGAAGCTTTCTTT.

CDR3 sequence: CASSDTNSYNEQFF. The CDR3 DNA follows: TGTGCCAGCAGTGATACTAACTCCTACAATGAGCAGTTCTTC. This chain connects TRBV2 to TRBJ2-1; D is unresolved. In germline, CDR1 is SNHLY, CDR2 FYNNEI. Between the trimmed V and J ends, which lost 3 bases and 0 bases, there was a span of 6 bases. This CDR3 spans 14 amino acids.

The chain uses TRBV7-9 and TRBJ2-1, with D perhaps matching TRBD2 (6 bases). From germline, CDR1 is SEHNR and CDR2 FQNEAQ (reference sequence). Trimming cost V 1 base and J 12 bases, with 16 bases left between them. The CDR3 totals 14 residues. CDR3 residues: CASSLGDPVGGQFF. The CDR3 bases are TGTGCCAGCAGCTTAGGAGACCCGGTGGGGGGGCAGTTCTTC.

In this sample, this clone turned up once. This sequence joins TRBV25-1 and TRBJ1-3, with unresolved D. V lost 3 bases and J 0 bases, leaving 15 bases between the germline ends. This CDR3 is 17 amino acids long. The germline V gene encodes CDR1 MGHDK and CDR2 SYGVNS. The DNA of the CDR3 is TGTGCCAGCAGTGAGGCGGCCACAACCGACTCTGGAAACACCATATATTTT. It translates to CASSEAATTDSGNTIYF.

V usage is TRBV7-2 and J usage is TRBJ1-2; TRBD1 matches 11 bases. The ends lost 5 bases at V and 8 bases at J; junction bases unmatched: 7. Germline loops: CDR1 SGHTA, CDR2 FQGNSA. The CDR3 is 14 amino acids. CDR3 nucleotide sequence: TGTGCCAGCAGCCTAGGACAGGGGGCCGGAGGCTACACCTTC. Amino acid sequence: CASSLGQGAGGYTF.

The genes are TRBV9 and TRBJ1-2, with D uncertain. CDR3 length: 14 amino acids. Germline CDR1 reads SGDLS; CDR2 reads YYNGEE. Trimming stripped 4 bases from V and 2 bases from J, with 12 bases between. The CDR3 loop is CASSPRRENYGYTF. The CDR3 DNA reads TGTGCCAGCAGCCCGCGGCGGGAGAACTATGGCTACACCTTC. The entire variable domain, with the rest obtained from reference TRBV9 and TRBJ1-2, is as follows: DSGVTQTPKHLITATGQRVTLRCSPRSGDLSVYWYQQSLDQGLQFLIQYYNGEERAKGNILERFSAQQFPDLHSELNLSSLELGDSALYFCASSPRRENYGYTFGSGTRLTVV.

This clone was counted a single time. The chain recombines TRBV18 with TRBJ2-7; no reliable D call. Trimming stripped 5 bases from V and 7 bases from J, with 9 bases between. This CDR3 has 11 amino acids. Looked up from germline, CDR1 is KGHSH and CDR2 is LQKENI. DNA for the CDR3: TGTGCCAGCTCAAGCCCTCTTGAGCAGTACTTC. It yields the protein CASSSPLEQYF. The whole variable domain, remainder taken from reference TRBV18 and TRBJ2-7, is NAGVMQNPRHLVRRRGQEARLRCSPMKGHSHVYWYRQLPEEGLKFMVYLQKENIIDESGMPKERFSAEFPKEGPSILRIQQVVRGDSAAYFCASSSPLEQYFGPGTRLTVT.

V and J are TRBV25-1 and TRBJ2-3; D is unclear. Trimming stripped 4 bases from V and 5 bases from J, with 10 bases between. Looked up from germline, CDR1 is MGHDK and CDR2 is SYGVNS. The CDR3 has 13 residues. Here the CDR3 reads CASSGHYEDTQYF. For the CDR3, the DNA is TGTGCCAGCAGTGGCCACTACGAAGATACGCAGTATTTT.

The V gene is TRBV7-9, the J gene TRBJ2-1; D gene uncertain. This CDR3 region has 14 residues. Per germline, CDR1 SEHNR and CDR2 FQNEAQ (reference sequence). The V gene lost 2 bases and the J gene lost 0 bases, with 5 bases spanning the gap. Here the CDR3 reads CASSLSVSYNEQFF. The CDR3 nucleotides read TGTGCCAGCAGCTTATCCGTCTCCTACAATGAGCAGTTCTTC.